This T cell receptor gamma chain was sequenced for a study of intestinal T cells in coeliac disease. Genomic DNA came from ten roughly 5.2-µm formalin-fixed paraffin-embedded scrolls per case. Unmatched junction bases numbered 11, after V lost 8 bases and J lost 0 bases. The CDR3 consists of 15 residues. Using 150 to 200 ng of biopsy DNA, TRG was amplified with LymphoTrack primers. TCRdb reanalyzed the multiplex PCR reads using CATT. The table lists 600 to 850 gamma-chain clones, 40% to 55% of them singletons. This clone was counted a few times. The rearrangement links TRGV10 to TRGJ1 or TRGJ2. TRGV10 is given ORF status, its function remaining uncertain. The sample taken for sequencing was a duodenal biopsy. The receptor was isolated from a human donor with celiac disease. The CDR3 sequence: CAAWDYPPNYYKKLF. The DNA for the CDR3 is TGTGCTGCGTGGGATTATCCCCCGAATTATTATAAGAAACTCTTT.